This TCR beta chain was recorded in a study of cytomegalovirus exposure and HLA in healthy donors. General observations from the study: A prior analysis recorded that most TCR beta V segments were productive about 90% or about 30% of the time. Overall, approximately 150 TCR beta chains were annotated as cytomegalovirus-associated. On later analysis, the bulk of CMV-associated TCR beta chains appeared to be HLA-restricted. Rare sequences made up most TCRs, while some public TCRs were found in many donors.

V dropped 6 bases and J dropped 2 bases, with 15 bases sitting between them. This CDR3 comprises 14 residues. Germline V gene lookup returns CDR1 SGHRS and CDR2 YFSETQ. Use of 60 Vbeta and 13 Jbeta primers characterized the PCR. The assay was immunoSEQ multiplex PCR, and TCRdb's table has in-frame clones only and misses some. The sample lists some 160,000 clones, roughly 80% occurring once. About this clone: The antigen remains unidentified.

Source material: PBMCs. The source is a male donor in good health and CMV-seropositive. The chain has TRBV5-1 and TRBJ2-7, with TRBD2 as a possible D gene (5 bases). The chain's CDR3 is CASNYAGLTYEQYF. The CDR3 nucleotides are TGCGCCAGCAACTACGCGGGCCTAACCTACGAGCAGTACTTC.